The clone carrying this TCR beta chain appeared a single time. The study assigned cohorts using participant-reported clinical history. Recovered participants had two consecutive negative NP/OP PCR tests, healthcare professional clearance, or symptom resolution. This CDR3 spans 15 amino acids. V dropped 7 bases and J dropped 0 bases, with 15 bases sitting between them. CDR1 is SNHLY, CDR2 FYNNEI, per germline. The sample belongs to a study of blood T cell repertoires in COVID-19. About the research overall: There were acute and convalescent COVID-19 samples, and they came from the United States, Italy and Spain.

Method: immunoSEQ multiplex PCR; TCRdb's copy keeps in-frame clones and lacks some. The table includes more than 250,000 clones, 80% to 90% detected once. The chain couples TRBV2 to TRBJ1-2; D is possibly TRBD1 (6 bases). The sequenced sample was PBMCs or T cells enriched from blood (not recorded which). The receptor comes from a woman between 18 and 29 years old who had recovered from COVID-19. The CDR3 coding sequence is TGTGCCAGCACTGAGGGGGGTATTGCTAACTATGGCTACACCTTC. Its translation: CASTEGGIANYGYTF.